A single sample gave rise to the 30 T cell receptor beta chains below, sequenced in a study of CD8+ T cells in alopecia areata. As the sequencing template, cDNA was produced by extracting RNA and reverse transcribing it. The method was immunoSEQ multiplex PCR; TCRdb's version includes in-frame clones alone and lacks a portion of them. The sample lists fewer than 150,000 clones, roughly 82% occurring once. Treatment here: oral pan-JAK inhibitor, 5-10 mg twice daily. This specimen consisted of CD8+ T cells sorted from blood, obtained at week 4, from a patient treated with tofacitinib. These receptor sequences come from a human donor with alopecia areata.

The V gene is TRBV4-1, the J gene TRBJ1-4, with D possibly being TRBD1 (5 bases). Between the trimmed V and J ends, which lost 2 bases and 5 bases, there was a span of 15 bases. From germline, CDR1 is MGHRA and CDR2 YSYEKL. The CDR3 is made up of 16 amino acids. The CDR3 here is CASSQPDRGLNEKLFF. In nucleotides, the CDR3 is TGCGCCAGCAGCCAACCTGATAGGGGCCTCAATGAAAAACTGTTTTTT.

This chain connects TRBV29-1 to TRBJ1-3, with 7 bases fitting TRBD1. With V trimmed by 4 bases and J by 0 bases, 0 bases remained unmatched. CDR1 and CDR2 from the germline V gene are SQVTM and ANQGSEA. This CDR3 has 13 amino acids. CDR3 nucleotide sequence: TGCAGCGTTGGGGACAGCTCTGGAAACACCATATATTTT. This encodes CSVGDSSGNTIYF.

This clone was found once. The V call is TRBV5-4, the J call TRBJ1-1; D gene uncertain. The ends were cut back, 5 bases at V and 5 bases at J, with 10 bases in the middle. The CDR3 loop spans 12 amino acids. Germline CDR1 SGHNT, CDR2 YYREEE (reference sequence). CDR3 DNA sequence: TGTGCCAGCAGAGTCCCGGGGACTGAAGCTTTCTTT. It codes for CASRVPGTEAFF. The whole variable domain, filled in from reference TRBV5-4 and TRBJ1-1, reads ETGVTQSPTHLIKTRGQQVTLRCSSQSGHNTVSWYQQALGQGPQFIFQYYREEENGRGNFPPRFSGLQFPNYSSELNVNALELDDSALYLCASRVPGTEAFFGQGTRLTVV.

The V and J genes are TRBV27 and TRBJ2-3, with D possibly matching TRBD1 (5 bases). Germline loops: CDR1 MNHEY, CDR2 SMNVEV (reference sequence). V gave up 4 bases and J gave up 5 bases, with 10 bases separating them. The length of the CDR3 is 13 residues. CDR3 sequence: CASSYDSEDTQYF. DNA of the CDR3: TGTGCCAGCAGTTATGACAGCGAAGATACGCAGTATTTT.

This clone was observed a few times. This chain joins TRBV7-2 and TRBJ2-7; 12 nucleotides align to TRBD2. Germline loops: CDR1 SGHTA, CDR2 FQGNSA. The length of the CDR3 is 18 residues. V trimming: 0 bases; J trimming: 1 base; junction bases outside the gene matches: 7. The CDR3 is CASSLAGASGGASYEQYF. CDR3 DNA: TGTGCCAGCAGCTTAGCCGGGGCTAGCGGGGGGGCGTCCTACGAGCAGTACTTC.

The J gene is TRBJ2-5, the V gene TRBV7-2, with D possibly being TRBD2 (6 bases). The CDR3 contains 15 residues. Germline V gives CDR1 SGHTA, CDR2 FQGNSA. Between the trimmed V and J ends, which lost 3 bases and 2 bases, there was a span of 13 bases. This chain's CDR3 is CASSFYSGGQETQYF. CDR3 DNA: TGTGCCAGCAGCTTTTACTCTGGGGGGCAAGAGACCCAGTACTTC.

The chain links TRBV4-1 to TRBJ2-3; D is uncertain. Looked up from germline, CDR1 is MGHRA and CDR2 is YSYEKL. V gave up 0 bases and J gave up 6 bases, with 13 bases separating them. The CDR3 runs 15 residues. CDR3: CASSQDPISADTQYF. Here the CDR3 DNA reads TGCGCCAGCAGCCAAGACCCCATTTCTGCTGATACGCAGTATTTT.

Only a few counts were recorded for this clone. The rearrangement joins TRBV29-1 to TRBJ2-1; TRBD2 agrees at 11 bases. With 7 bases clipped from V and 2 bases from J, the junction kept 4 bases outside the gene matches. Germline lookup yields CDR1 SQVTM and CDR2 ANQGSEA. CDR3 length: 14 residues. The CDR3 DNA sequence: TGCAGCGCATATAGCGGGGGGGCCTACAATGAGCAGTTCTTC. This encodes CSAYSGGAYNEQFF.

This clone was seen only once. In DNA, the CDR3 is TGTGCCAGCAGCCAGGGGGCCACTGAAGCTTTCTTT. Amino acid sequence: CASSQGATEAFF. This sequence joins TRBV7-9 and TRBJ1-1, with 8 bases aligning to TRBD1. Trimming removed 5 bases from V and 4 bases from J; junction bases left unmatched: 0. CDR1 is SEHNR, CDR2 FQNEAQ, per germline (reference sequence). The CDR3 is 12 residues long. The variable domain in full, with the rest retrieved from reference TRBV7-9 and TRBJ1-1, is DTGVSQNPRHKITKRGQNVTFRCDPISEHNRLYWYRQTLGQGPEFLTYFQNEAQLEKSRLLSDRFSAERPKGSFSTLEIQRTEQGDSAMYLCASSQGATEAFFGQGTRLTVV.

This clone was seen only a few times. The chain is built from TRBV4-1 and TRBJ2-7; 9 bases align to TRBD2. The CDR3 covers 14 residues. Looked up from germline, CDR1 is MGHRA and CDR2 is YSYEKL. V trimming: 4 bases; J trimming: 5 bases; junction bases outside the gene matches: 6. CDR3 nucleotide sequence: TGCGCCAGCAGCCTGGCTAGCGGGGTGGACGAGCAGTACTTC. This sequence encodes CASSLASGVDEQYF.

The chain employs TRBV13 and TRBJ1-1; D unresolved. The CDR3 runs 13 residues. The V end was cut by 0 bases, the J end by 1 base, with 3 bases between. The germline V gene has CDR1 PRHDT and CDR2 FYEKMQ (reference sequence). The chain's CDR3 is CASSLGANTEAFF. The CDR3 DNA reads TGTGCCAGCAGCTTAGGAGCGAACACTGAAGCTTTCTTT. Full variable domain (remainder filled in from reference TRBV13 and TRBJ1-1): AAGVIQSPRHLIKEKRETATLKCYPIPRHDTVYWYQQGPGQDPQFLISFYEKMQSDKGSIPDRFSAQQFSDYHSELNMSSLELGDSALYFCASSLGANTEAFFGQGTRLTVV.

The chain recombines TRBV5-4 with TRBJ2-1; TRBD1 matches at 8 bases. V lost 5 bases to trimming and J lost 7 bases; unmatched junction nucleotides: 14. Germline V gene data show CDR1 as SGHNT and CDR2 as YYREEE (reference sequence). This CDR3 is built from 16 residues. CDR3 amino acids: CASRGTGTGMSNEQFF. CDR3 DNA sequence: TGTGCCAGCAGGGGTACCGGGACAGGTATGTCAAATGAGCAGTTCTTC.

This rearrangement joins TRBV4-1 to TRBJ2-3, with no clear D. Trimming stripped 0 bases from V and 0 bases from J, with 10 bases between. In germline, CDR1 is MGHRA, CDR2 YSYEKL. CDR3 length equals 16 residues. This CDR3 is CASSQEQFRSTDTQYF. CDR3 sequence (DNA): TGCGCCAGCAGCCAAGAGCAGTTCAGGAGCACAGATACGCAGTATTTT.

The CDR3 nucleotides are TGTGCCAGCAGCTTAGGGCAGGGTCTCGGCGACGAGCAGTACTTC. Residues: CASSLGQGLGDEQYF. V usage is TRBV7-9 and J usage is TRBJ2-7; D may be TRBD1 (5 bases). The CDR3 sequence is 15 residues long. V was shortened by 1 base and J by 5 bases, with 15 bases between the two germline ends. CDR1 and CDR2 (germline): SEHNR, FQNEAQ (reference sequence). The whole variable domain, filled in from reference TRBV7-9 and TRBJ2-7, reads DTGVSQNPRHKITKRGQNVTFRCDPISEHNRLYWYRQTLGQGPEFLTYFQNEAQLEKSRLLSDRFSAERPKGSFSTLEIQRTEQGDSAMYLCASSLGQGLGDEQYFGPGTRLTVT.

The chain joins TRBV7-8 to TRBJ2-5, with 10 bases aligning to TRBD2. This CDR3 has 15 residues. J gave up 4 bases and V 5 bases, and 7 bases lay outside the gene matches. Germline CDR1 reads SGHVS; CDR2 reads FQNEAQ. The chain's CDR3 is CASSLSGGAGETQYF. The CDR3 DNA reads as TGTGCCAGCAGCCTAAGCGGGGGGGCCGGAGAGACCCAGTACTTC.

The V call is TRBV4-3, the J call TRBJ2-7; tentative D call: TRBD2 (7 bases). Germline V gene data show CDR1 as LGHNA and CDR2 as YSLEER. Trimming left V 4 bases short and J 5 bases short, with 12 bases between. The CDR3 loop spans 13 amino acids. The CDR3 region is CASSLGGANEQYF. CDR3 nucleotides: TGCGCCAGCAGCCTTGGGGGGGCAAACGAGCAGTACTTC.

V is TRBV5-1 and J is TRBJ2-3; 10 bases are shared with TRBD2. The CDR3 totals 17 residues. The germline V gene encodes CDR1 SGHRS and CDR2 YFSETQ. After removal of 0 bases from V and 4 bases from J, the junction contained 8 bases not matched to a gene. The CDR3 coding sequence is TGCGCCAGCAGCTTGGAGGTCGTGCTAGCGGGGGCAGATACGCAGTATTTT. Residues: CASSLEVVLAGADTQYF. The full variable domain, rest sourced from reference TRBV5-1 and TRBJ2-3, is KAGVTQTPRYLIKTRGQQVTLSCSPISGHRSVSWYQQTPGQGLQFLFEYFSETQRNKGNFPGRFSGRQFSNSRSEMNVSTLELGDSALYLCASSLEVVLAGADTQYFGPGTRLTVL.

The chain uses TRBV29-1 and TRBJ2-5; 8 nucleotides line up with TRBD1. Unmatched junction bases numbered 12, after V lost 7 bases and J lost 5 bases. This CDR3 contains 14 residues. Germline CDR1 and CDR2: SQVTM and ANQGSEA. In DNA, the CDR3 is TGCAGCGCGGTACGCCAGGGGGCGTTGGAGACCCAGTACTTC. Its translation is CSAVRQGALETQYF.

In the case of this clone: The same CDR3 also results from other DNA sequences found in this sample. The CDR3 reads CASSFGGGTDTQYF. Written as DNA, the CDR3 is TGTGCCAGCAGCTTTGGGGGGGGCACAGATACGCAGTATTTT. V is TRBV7-9 and J is TRBJ2-3; 7 nucleotides align to TRBD2. Germline V gene lookup returns CDR1 SEHNR and CDR2 FQNEAQ (reference sequence). The CDR3 is made up of 14 amino acids. V dropped 3 bases and J dropped 1; count of bases not matched to a gene: 1.

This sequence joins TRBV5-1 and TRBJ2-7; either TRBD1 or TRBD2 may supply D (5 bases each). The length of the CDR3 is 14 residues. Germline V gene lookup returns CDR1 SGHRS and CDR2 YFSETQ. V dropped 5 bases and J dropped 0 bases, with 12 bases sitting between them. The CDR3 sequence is CASSLTGTSYEQYF. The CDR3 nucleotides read TGCGCCAGCAGTTTGACCGGGACCTCCTACGAGCAGTACTTC.

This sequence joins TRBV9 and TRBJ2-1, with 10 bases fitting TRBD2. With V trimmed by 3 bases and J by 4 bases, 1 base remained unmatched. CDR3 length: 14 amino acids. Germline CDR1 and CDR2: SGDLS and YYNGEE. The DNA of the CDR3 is TGTGCCAGCAGCGATAGCGGGGGGTACAATGAGCAGTTCTTC. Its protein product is CASSDSGGYNEQFF.

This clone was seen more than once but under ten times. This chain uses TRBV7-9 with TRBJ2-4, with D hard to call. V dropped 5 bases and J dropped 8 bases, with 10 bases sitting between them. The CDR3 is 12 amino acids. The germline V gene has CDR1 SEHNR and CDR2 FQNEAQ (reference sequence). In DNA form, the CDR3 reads TGTGCCAGCAGCCTACATGAGGACATTCAGTACTTC. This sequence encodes CASSLHEDIQYF.

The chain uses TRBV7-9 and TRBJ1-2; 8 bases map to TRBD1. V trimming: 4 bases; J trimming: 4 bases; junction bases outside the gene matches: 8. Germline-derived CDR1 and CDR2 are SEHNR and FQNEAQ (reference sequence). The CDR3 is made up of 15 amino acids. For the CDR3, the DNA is TGTGCCAGCAGCTCCGGCTCCGGGACAGGCTATGGCTACACCTTC. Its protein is CASSSGSGTGYGYTF.

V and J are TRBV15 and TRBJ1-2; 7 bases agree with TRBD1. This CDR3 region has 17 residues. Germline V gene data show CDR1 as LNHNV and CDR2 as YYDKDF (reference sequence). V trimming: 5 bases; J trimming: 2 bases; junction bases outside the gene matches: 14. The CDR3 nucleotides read TGTGCCACCAGCGGCGCACCGACAGGGTATCAAAACTATGGCTACACCTTC. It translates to CATSGAPTGYQNYGYTF.

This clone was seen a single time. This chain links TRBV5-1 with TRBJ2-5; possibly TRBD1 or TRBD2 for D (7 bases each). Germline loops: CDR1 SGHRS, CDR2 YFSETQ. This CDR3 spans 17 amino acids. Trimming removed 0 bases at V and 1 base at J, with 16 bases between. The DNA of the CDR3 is TGCGCCAGCAGCTTGGATCCCCAGGGGGGGGCCCAAGAGACCCAGTACTTC. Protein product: CASSLDPQGGAQETQYF.

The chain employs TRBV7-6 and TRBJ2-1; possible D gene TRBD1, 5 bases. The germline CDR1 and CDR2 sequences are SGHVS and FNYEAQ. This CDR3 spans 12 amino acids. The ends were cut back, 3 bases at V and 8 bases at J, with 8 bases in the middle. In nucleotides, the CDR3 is TGTGCCAGCAGCTTGGAAGGGGATGAGCAGTTCTTC. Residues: CASSLEGDEQFF.

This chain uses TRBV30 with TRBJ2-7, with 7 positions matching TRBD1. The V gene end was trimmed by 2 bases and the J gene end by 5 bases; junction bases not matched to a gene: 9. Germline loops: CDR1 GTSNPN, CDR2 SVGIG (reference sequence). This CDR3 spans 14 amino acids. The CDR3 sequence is CAWSLTGEGDEQYF. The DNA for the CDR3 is TGTGCCTGGAGTCTTACAGGGGAAGGCGACGAGCAGTACTTC.

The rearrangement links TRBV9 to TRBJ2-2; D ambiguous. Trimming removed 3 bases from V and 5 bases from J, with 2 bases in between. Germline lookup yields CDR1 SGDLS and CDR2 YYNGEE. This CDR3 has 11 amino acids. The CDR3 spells CASSATGELFF. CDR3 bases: TGTGCCAGCAGCGCTACCGGGGAGCTGTTTTTT.

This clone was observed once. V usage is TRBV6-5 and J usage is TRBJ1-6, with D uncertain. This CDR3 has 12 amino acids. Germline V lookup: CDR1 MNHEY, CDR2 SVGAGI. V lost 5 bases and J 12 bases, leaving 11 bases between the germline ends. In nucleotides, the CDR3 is TGTGCCAGCAGTCCCAAGGGTATACCCCTCCACTTT. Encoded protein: CASSPKGIPLHF.

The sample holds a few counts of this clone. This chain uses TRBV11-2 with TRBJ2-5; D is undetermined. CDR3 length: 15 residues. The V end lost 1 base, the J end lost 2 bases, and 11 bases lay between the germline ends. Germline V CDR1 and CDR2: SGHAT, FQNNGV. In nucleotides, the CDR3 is TGTGCCAGCAGCTTAGTACCACTGGGGCAAGAGACCCAGTACTTC. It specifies CASSLVPLGQETQYF.